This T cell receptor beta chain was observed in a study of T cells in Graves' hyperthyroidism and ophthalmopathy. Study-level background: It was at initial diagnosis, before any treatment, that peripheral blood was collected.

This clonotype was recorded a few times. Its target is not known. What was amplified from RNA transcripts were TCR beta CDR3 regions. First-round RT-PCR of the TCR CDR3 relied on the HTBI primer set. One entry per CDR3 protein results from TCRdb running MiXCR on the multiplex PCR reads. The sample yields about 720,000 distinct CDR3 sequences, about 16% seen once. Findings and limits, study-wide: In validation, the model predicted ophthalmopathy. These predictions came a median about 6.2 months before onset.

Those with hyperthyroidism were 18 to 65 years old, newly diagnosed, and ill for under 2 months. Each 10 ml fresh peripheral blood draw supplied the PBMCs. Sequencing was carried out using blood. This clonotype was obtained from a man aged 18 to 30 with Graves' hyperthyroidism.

The DNA for the CDR3 is TGTGCCAGCAGCCCAGCGACAGGGTACGAGCAGTACTTC. This gives the protein CASSPATGYEQYF. V usage is TRBV7-9 and J usage is TRBJ2-7; 7 bases are shared with TRBD1. The CDR3 totals 13 residues. V gave up 5 bases and J gave up 4 bases; unmatched junction bases: 5. Germline CDR1 reads SEHNR; CDR2 reads FQNEAQ (reference sequence).